Below, 20 T cell receptor beta chains from the same sample are listed, as sequenced in a study of cytomegalovirus exposure and HLA in healthy donors. PCR primers comprised 60 Vbeta and 13 Jbeta primers. TCRdb's table, derived via immunoSEQ multiplex PCR, lists solely in-frame clones and lacks some. The sample holds 150,000 to 200,000 clones, over 70% seen once. Sequenced sample: PBMCs. The receptor set was obtained from a woman aged 25-40 years in good health and CMV-seronegative.

The rearrangement uses TRBV9 and TRBJ1-1; weak D call: TRBD1 (5 bases). V was shortened by 4 bases and J by 1 base, with 11 bases between the two germline ends. This CDR3 is 14 amino acids long. Germline CDR1 SGDLS, CDR2 YYNGEE. The CDR3: CASSPGGRNTEAFF. The CDR3 DNA sequence: TGTGCCAGCAGCCCCGGGGGGAGGAACACTGAAGCTTTCTTT.

The CDR3 reads CASMAQGTGHNSPLHF. The CDR3 DNA follows: TGTGCCAGCATGGCCCAGGGGACAGGACATAATTCACCCCTCCACTTT. The V and J genes are TRBV28 and TRBJ1-6; 8 bases align to TRBD1. CDR1 is MDHEN, CDR2 SYDVKM, per germline. The V gene end was trimmed by 7 bases and the J gene end by 5 bases; junction bases not matched to a gene: 10. The CDR3 has 16 amino acids.

The CDR3 region has the DNA TGTGCCAGCAGGCCTAGTGGTACGTTCTATGGCTACACCTTC. Protein sequence: CASRPSGTFYGYTF. The chain couples TRBV7-9 to TRBJ1-2; D is unresolved. Deletions cut 6 bases from V and 4 bases from J, with 15 bases between. Germline CDR1 SEHNR, CDR2 FQNEAQ (reference sequence). The CDR3 extends over 14 amino acids.

This chain uses TRBV2 with TRBJ1-2; D gene ambiguous. The CDR3 contains 11 residues. Germline V lookup: CDR1 SNHLY, CDR2 FYNNEI. V dropped 10 bases and J dropped 4 bases, with 10 bases sitting between them. The CDR3 sequence: CATPEGYGYTF. In DNA form, the CDR3 reads TGTGCCACCCCCGAGGGCTATGGCTACACCTTC.

The chain uses TRBV29-1 and TRBJ2-2, with 7 bases aligning to TRBD1. V lost 3 bases, J lost 5 bases, and 3 bases stayed unmatched. CDR1 and CDR2 (germline): SQVTM, ANQGSEA. There are 13 residues in the CDR3. CDR3: CSVDRGWTGELFF. The CDR3, as DNA: TGCAGCGTTGACAGGGGGTGGACCGGGGAGCTGTTTTTT.

V is TRBV9 and J is TRBJ2-3; D unclear. The CDR3 is 12 residues long. V lost 0 bases and J lost 7, with 6 bases in between. The germline gives CDR1 SGDLS, CDR2 YYNGEE. CDR3 DNA sequence: TGTGCCAGCAGCGTAGTCGTAAATACGCAGTATTTT. This codes for CASSVVVNTQYF.

V gene TRBV6-1 combines with J gene TRBJ1-5, with 8 bases lining up with TRBD1. The CDR3 spans 17 residues. V shed 0 bases, J shed 1 base, and the junction held 5 bases outside the gene matches. Per the germline V gene, CDR1 is MNHNS and CDR2 is SASEGT. CDR3 sequence: CASSEALGQASNQPQHF. CDR3 nucleotides: TGTGCCAGCAGTGAAGCCTTGGGACAGGCAAGCAATCAGCCCCAGCATTTT.

The chain recombines TRBV2 with TRBJ1-5, with D hard to call. Germline assignment: CDR1 SNHLY and CDR2 FYNNEI. The V end was cut by 3 bases, the J end by 7 bases, with 10 bases between. The CDR3 contains 13 residues. The CDR3 spells CASSDRSLQPQHF. The CDR3 nucleotides read TGTGCCAGCAGTGATCGGTCTTTGCAGCCCCAGCATTTT.

This chain links TRBV28 with TRBJ1-1, with 7 positions matching TRBD1. In germline, CDR1 is MDHEN, CDR2 SYDVKM. This CDR3 is built from 17 residues. J lost 0 bases, V lost 6 bases, and 13 bases had no gene match. The CDR3 DNA reads TGTGCCAGCAGCCTAACCCTCACCGGGACAGTGAACACTGAAGCTTTCTTT. Its protein product is CASSLTLTGTVNTEAFF. Using reference TRBV28 and TRBJ1-1 for the parts outside the CDR3, the full variable domain is DVKVTQSSRYLVKRTGEKVFLECVQDMDHENMFWYRQDPGLGLRLIYFSYDVKMKEKGDIPEGYSVSREKKERFSLILESASTNQTSMYLCASSLTLTGTVNTEAFFGQGTRLTVV.

V is TRBV15 and J is TRBJ2-7; 7 positions agree with TRBD1. V lost 0 bases and J lost 5; bases outside the gene matches: 7. The CDR3 sequence is 15 residues long. The germline V gene encodes CDR1 LNHNV and CDR2 YYDKDF (reference sequence). CDR3 nucleotides: TGTGCCACCAGCAGAGAGTCCGGGACAGAAAACGAGCAGTACTTC. Amino acids: CATSRESGTENEQYF. The full variable domain, completed using reference TRBV15 and TRBJ2-7, is DAMVIQNPRYQVTQFGKPVTLSCSQTLNHNVMYWYQQKSSQAPKLLFHYYDKDFNNEADTPDNFQSRRPNTSFCFLDIRSPGLGDTAMYLCATSRESGTENEQYFGPGTRLTVT.

The V gene is TRBV7-2, the J gene TRBJ2-7, with a possible D match to TRBD2 (6 bases). Germline CDR1 is SGHTA and CDR2 is FQGNSA. This CDR3 is built from 15 residues. Trimming took off 0 bases at V and 5 bases at J, with 14 bases between the two ends. CDR3 nucleotide sequence: TGTGCCAGCAGCTTAGCTGGCGGGGTATGGGACGAGCAGTACTTC. Protein: CASSLAGGVWDEQYF.

This chain links TRBV2 with TRBJ2-2, with TRBD1 matching over 7 bases. The CDR3 consists of 13 residues. The germline CDR1 and CDR2 sequences are SNHLY and FYNNEI. J lost 6 bases, V lost 7 bases, and 5 bases had no gene match. The CDR3 protein is CASTPGTAGELFF. The DNA for the CDR3 is TGTGCCAGCACCCCCGGGACAGCCGGGGAGCTGTTTTTT.

This clone was seen a few times. V usage is TRBV5-4 and J usage is TRBJ2-3; 7 bases fit TRBD1. Germline values: CDR1 SGHNT, CDR2 YYREEE (reference sequence). CDR3 length equals 15 residues. The J segment lost 5 bases and the V segment lost 3 bases, leaving 9 bases of the junction unmatched. The CDR3 DNA reads TGTGCCAGCAGCTCCCGGGACCCAGGGGGAGATACGCAGTATTTT. Encoded protein: CASSSRDPGGDTQYF. The full variable domain, in which reference TRBV5-4 and TRBJ2-3 provide the parts outside the CDR3, is ETGVTQSPTHLIKTRGQQVTLRCSSQSGHNTVSWYQQALGQGPQFIFQYYREEENGRGNFPPRFSGLQFPNYSSELNVNALELDDSALYLCASSSRDPGGDTQYFGPGTRLTVL.

This clone showed up just once. This chain connects TRBV5-1 to TRBJ1-2, with a possible D match to TRBD1 (6 bases). The CDR3 runs 14 residues. Germline V lookup: CDR1 SGHRS, CDR2 YFSETQ. Trimming removed 2 bases from V and 8 bases from J, with 16 bases in between. CDR3 bases: TGCGCCAGCAGCTTCAGCGAAGTAGGGGGAGGCTACACCTTC. Its protein product is CASSFSEVGGGYTF.

V usage is TRBV13 and J usage is TRBJ1-5; tentatively, D is TRBD1 (6 bases). CDR1 PRHDT and CDR2 FYEKMQ come from the germline V gene (reference sequence). This CDR3 is 15 amino acids long. Trimming took 5 bases from V and 7 from J, leaving 18 bases between them. CDR3 protein: CASSPGPGEGQPQHF. Here the CDR3 DNA reads TGTGCCAGCAGCCCAGGCCCAGGGGAGGGCCAGCCCCAGCATTTT.

The chain has TRBV28 and TRBJ1-3; no clear D gene. CDR1 and CDR2 (germline): MDHEN, SYDVKM. This CDR3 contains 17 residues. V was cut by 4 bases and J by 0 bases, with 16 bases left in between. The CDR3 DNA reads TGTGCCAGCAGTTCACTGGGCGATCCAGGCTCTGGAAACACCATATATTTT. It translates to CASSSLGDPGSGNTIYF.

V and J are TRBV27 and TRBJ2-3, with a possible D match to TRBD2 (7 bases). The V and J ends lost 2 bases and 8 bases respectively, with 20 bases between them. CDR3 length equals 16 residues. Germline lookup yields CDR1 MNHEY and CDR2 SMNVEV (reference sequence). The CDR3: CASSLKGGGQHLTQYF. The CDR3 DNA is TGTGCCAGCAGTTTAAAGGGCGGGGGCCAGCATCTTACGCAGTATTTT.

This clone was detected only once. The chain recombines TRBV7-2 with TRBJ2-3; D is unresolved. With 3 bases removed from V and 4 bases from J, the gap between germline ends came to 8 bases. Germline CDR1 reads SGHTA; CDR2 reads FQGNSA. The CDR3 runs 13 residues. The CDR3 nucleotides read TGTGCCAGCAGCTTGAATACAGCAGATACGCAGTATTTT. Protein product: CASSLNTADTQYF.

The chain couples TRBV5-5 to TRBJ2-7; 10 bases map to TRBD1. In germline, CDR1 is SGHKS, CDR2 YYEKEE (reference sequence). Trimming cost V 3 bases and J 7 bases; bases outside gene matches: 7. This CDR3 is built from 14 residues. CDR3 sequence: CASSSWTGGKEQYF. DNA for the CDR3: TGTGCCAGCAGCTCTTGGACAGGGGGTAAAGAGCAGTACTTC.

The J gene is TRBJ2-7, the V gene TRBV28; the D gene is possibly TRBD1 (5 bases). The CDR3 runs to 13 residues. Germline values: CDR1 MDHEN, CDR2 SYDVKM. Trimming left V 6 bases short and J 2 bases short, with 11 bases between. CDR3: CASRTTETYEQYF. The CDR3 nucleotides are TGTGCCAGCAGAACGACAGAAACCTACGAGCAGTACTTC.